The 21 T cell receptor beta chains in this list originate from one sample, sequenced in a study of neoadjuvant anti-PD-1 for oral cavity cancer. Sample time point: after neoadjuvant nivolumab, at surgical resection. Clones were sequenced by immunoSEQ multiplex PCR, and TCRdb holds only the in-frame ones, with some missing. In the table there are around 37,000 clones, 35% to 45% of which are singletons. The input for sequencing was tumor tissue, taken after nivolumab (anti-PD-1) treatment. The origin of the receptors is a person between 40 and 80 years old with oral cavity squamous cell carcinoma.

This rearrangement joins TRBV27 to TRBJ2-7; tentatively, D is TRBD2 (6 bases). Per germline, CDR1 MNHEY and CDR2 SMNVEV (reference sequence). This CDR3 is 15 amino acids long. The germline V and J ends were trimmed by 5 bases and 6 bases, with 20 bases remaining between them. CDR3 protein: CASSPLTSRLSEQYF. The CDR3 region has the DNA TGTGCCAGCAGTCCCCTTACTAGCAGGTTATCCGAGCAGTACTTC.

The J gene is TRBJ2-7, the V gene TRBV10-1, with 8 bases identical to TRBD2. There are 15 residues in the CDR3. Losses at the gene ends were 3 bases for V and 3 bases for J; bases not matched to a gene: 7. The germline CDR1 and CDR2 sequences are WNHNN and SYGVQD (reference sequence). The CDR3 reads CASSDPSAGDYEQYF. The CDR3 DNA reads TGCGCCAGCAGTGACCCGTCAGCGGGAGACTACGAGCAGTACTTC.

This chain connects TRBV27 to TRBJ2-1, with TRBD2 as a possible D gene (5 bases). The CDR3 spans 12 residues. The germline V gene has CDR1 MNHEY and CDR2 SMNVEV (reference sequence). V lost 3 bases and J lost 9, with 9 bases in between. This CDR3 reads CASSLGATEQFF. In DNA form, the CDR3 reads TGTGCCAGCAGTTTGGGAGCAACTGAGCAGTTCTTC.

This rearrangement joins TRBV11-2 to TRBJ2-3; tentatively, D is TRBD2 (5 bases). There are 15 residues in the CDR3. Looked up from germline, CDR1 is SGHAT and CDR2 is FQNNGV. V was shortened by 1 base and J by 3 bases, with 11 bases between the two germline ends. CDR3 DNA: TGTGCCAGCAGCTTAGGAGGGATTAGGACAGATACGCAGTATTTT. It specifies CASSLGGIRTDTQYF.

In DNA form, the CDR3 reads TGCGCCAGCAGCCAAGGACAAGGTACTAGCGGTAACTCCTACGAGCAGTACTTC. Encoded protein: CASSQGQGTSGNSYEQYF. The V call is TRBV4-1, the J call TRBJ2-7, with TRBD2 matching 8 bases. This CDR3 comprises 18 residues. The V gene end was trimmed by 1 base and the J gene end by 0 bases; junction bases not matched to a gene: 11. Germline V gene data show CDR1 as MGHRA and CDR2 as YSYEKL.

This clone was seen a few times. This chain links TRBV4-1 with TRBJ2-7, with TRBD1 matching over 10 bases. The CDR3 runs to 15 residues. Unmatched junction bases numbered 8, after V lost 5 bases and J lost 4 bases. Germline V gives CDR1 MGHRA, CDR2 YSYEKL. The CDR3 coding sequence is TGCGCCAGCAGCTACCGACAGGGGGCGATGTACGAGCAGTACTTC. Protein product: CASSYRQGAMYEQYF.

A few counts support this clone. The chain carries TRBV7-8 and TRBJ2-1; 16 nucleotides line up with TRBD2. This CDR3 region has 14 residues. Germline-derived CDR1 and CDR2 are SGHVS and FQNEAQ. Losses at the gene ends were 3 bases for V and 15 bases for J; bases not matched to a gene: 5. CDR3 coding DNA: TGTGCCAGCAGCTTGGGGACTAGCGGGAGGGCCGGGTTCTTC. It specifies CASSLGTSGRAGFF. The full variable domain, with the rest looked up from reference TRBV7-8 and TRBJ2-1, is GAGVSQSPRYKVAKRGQDVALRCDPISGHVSLFWYQQALGQGPEFLTYFQNEAQLDKSGLPSDRFFAERPEGSVSTLKIQRTQQEDSAVYLCASSLGTSGRAGFFGPGTRLTVL.

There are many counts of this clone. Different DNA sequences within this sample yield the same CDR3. DNA of the CDR3: TGTGCCACCAGCAGTGGTGACAGCTACGAGCAGTACTTC. Translated, it gives CATSSGDSYEQYF. The V and J genes are TRBV15 and TRBJ2-7, with D tentatively TRBD1 (5 bases). V was clipped by 3 bases and J by 3 bases, with 9 bases between them. This CDR3 region has 13 residues. Germline assignment: CDR1 LNHNV and CDR2 YYDKDF (reference sequence). Full variable domain (outside the CDR3, taken from reference TRBV15 and TRBJ2-7): DAMVIQNPRYQVTQFGKPVTLSCSQTLNHNVMYWYQQKSSQAPKLLFHYYDKDFNNEADTPDNFQSRRPNTSFCFLDIRSPGLGDTAMYLCATSSGDSYEQYFGPGTRLTVT.

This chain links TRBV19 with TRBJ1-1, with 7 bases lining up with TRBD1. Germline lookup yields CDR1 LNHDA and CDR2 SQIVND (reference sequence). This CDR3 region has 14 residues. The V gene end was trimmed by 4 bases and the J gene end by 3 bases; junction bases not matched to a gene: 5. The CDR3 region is CASSRTGFDTEAFF. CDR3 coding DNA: TGTGCCAGTAGTAGGACAGGTTTTGACACTGAAGCTTTCTTT.

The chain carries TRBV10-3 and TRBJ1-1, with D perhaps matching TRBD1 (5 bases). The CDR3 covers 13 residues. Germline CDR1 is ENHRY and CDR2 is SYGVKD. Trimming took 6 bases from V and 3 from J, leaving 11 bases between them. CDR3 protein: CAIRGEWDTEAFF. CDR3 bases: TGTGCCATCAGGGGGGAATGGGACACTGAAGCTTTCTTT.

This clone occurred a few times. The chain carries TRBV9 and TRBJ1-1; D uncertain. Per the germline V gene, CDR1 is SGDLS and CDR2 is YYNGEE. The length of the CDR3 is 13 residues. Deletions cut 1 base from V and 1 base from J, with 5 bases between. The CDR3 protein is CASSVLENTEAFF. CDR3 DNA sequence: TGTGCCAGCAGCGTATTGGAGAACACTGAAGCTTTCTTT. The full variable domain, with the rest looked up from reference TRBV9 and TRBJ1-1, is DSGVTQTPKHLITATGQRVTLRCSPRSGDLSVYWYQQSLDQGLQFLIQYYNGEERAKGNILERFSAQQFPDLHSELNLSSLELGDSALYFCASSVLENTEAFFGQGTRLTVV.

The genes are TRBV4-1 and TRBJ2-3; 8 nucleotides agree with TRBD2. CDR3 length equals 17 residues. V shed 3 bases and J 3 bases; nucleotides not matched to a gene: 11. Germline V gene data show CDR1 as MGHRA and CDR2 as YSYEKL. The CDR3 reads CASSQEPGLGQTDTQYF. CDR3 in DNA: TGCGCCAGCAGCCAGGAGCCGGGACTAGGACAAACAGATACGCAGTATTTT.

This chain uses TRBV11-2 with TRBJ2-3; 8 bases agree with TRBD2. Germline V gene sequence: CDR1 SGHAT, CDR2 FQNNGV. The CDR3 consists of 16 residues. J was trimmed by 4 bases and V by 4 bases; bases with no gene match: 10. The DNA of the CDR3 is TGTGCCAGCAGCTCCCGTGGGGCGGGGGGCCCAGATACGCAGTATTTT. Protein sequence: CASSSRGAGGPDTQYF.

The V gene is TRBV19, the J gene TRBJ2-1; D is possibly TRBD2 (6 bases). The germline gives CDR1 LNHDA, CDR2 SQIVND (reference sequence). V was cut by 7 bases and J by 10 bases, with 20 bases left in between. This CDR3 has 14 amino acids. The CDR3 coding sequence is TGTGCCAGTACCCCGGCGCCCTCGGGGGTAGAGCAGTTCTTC. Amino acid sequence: CASTPAPSGVEQFF.

CDR3 residues: CASSLPQGGIYGYTF. In nucleotides, the CDR3 is TGTGCCAGCAGCTTGCCGCAGGGGGGTATCTATGGCTACACCTTC. This chain links TRBV28 with TRBJ1-2; 7 bases fit TRBD1. V lost 6 bases, J lost 4 bases, and 11 bases stayed unmatched. Looked up from germline, CDR1 is MDHEN and CDR2 is SYDVKM. This CDR3 is 15 amino acids long.

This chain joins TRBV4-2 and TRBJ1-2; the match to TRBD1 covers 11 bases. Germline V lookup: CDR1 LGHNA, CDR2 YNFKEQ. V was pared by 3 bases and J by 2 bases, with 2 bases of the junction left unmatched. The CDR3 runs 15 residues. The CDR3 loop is CASSQGQGENYGYTF. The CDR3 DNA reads TGTGCCAGCAGCCAGGGACAGGGGGAAAACTATGGCTACACCTTC.

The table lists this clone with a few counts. CDR3 protein: CASSLGRGNTIYF. The CDR3 coding sequence is TGTGCCAGCAGTTTGGGCAGAGGAAACACCATATATTTT. The gene calls are TRBV27 and TRBJ1-3; D is unclear. CDR3 size: 13 residues. Trimming removed 3 bases at V and 4 bases at J, with 7 bases between. Germline CDR1 MNHEY, CDR2 SMNVEV (reference sequence).

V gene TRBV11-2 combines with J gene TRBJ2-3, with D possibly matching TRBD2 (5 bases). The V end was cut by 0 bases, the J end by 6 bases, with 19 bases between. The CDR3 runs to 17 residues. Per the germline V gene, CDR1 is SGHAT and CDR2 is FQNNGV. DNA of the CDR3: TGTGCCAGCAGCTTAGACGCCAGGACGGGGAAGTGGGATACGCAGTATTTT. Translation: CASSLDARTGKWDTQYF.

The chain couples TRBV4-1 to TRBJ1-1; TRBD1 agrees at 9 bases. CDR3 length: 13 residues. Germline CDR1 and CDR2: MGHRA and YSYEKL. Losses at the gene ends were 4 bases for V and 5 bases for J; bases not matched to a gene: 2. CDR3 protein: CASSRGTGTEAFF. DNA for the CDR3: TGCGCCAGCAGCCGTGGGACAGGGACTGAAGCTTTCTTT.

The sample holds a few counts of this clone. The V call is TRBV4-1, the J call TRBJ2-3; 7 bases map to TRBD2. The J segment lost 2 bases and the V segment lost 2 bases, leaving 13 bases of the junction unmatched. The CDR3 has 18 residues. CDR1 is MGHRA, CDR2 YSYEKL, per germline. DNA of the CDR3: TGCGCCAGCAGCCAAAGGATCTTGAGGCGGGGGAACACAGATACGCAGTATTTT. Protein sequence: CASSQRILRRGNTDTQYF.

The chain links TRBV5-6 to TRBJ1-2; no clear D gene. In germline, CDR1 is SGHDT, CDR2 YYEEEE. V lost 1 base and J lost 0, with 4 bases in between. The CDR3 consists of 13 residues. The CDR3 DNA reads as TGTGCCAGCAGCTTGAGGTCTAACTATGGCTACACCTTC. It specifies CASSLRSNYGYTF.